This passage covers 8 T cell receptor beta chains from one sample sequenced in a study of CD8 T cells in ankylosing spondylitis. From the 5' RACE reads, TCRdb called clonotypes with MiXCR, one entry per CDR3 protein. The repertoire includes roughly 40,000 distinct CDR3 sequences, 3% to 4.5% of them detected once, and approximately 4% sits in the top ten. The sample was blood, either unsorted or a sorted T cell fraction (not recorded which). These receptors were obtained from a female donor with ankylosing spondylitis or in good health (not recorded which).

This clonotype was seen at least ten times. CDR3 bases: TGTGCCAGCAGCTTTCAGGGAGCCGTCGACGAGCAGTACTTC. This encodes CASSFQGAVDEQYF. V gene TRBV9 combines with J gene TRBJ2-7, with D perhaps matching TRBD1 or TRBD2 (5 bases each). V gave up 4 bases and J gave up 5 bases, with 16 bases separating them. The CDR3 length is 14 residues. CDR1 is SGDLS, CDR2 YYNGEE, per germline.

This clonotype was counted at least ten times. The chain joins TRBV9 to TRBJ2-4; 9 bases are shared with TRBD1. V was pared by 4 bases and J by 0 bases, with 5 bases of the junction left unmatched. The V gene's germline CDR1 is SGDLS and CDR2 YYNGEE. The CDR3 spans 16 residues. DNA of the CDR3: TGTGCCAGCAGCCCCGGGACAGGGATAGCCAAAAACATTCAGTACTTC. Protein product: CASSPGTGIAKNIQYF.

In its sample, this clonotype was seen many times. The rearrangement links TRBV9 to TRBJ2-3, with D perhaps matching TRBD1 or TRBD2 (6 bases each). Germline values: CDR1 SGDLS, CDR2 YYNGEE. V lost 4 bases to trimming and J lost 4 bases, with 19 bases between them. The CDR3 runs 16 residues. CDR3 region: CASSPGGSLISDTQYF. The CDR3 DNA is TGTGCCAGCAGCCCCGGGGGCTCCCTTATTTCAGATACGCAGTATTTT. Full variable domain (remainder filled in from reference TRBV9 and TRBJ2-3): DSGVTQTPKHLITATGQRVTLRCSPRSGDLSVYWYQQSLDQGLQFLIQYYNGEERAKGNILERFSAQQFPDLHSELNLSSLELGDSALYFCASSPGGSLISDTQYFGPGTRLTVL.

Remarks on this clonotype: At one end, the junction sequence differs from germline, possibly due to a read error. The chain combines TRBV9 with TRBJ2-4; D unresolved. Germline V gives CDR1 SGDLS, CDR2 YYNGEE. The CDR3 is 14 residues long. CDR3 nucleotide sequence: TGTGCCATCAGCGCTTCTGGAGCCACAAACATTCAGTACTTC. Translating it yields CAISASGATNIQYF.

This clonotype was detected ten times or more. This rearrangement joins TRBV9 to TRBJ2-3; no clear D gene. The CDR3 covers 11 residues. Germline CDR1 reads SGDLS; CDR2 reads YYNGEE. The ends were cut back, 7 bases at V and 8 bases at J, with 11 bases in the middle. This chain's CDR3 is CASSNLGTQYF. In DNA form, the CDR3 reads TGTGCCAGCTCCAACTTGGGTACGCAGTATTTT.

This clonotype came up many times. The chain employs TRBV9 and TRBJ2-3; no reliable D call. The CDR3 consists of 16 residues. The V gene lost 4 bases and the J gene lost 2 bases, with 17 bases spanning the gap. Germline V gene data show CDR1 as SGDLS and CDR2 as YYNGEE. As DNA, the CDR3 is TGTGCCAGCAGCTCCGCGGTCGACCTCCTCACAGATACGCAGTATTTT. Translating gives CASSSAVDLLTDTQYF. Together with reference TRBV9 and TRBJ2-3, the CDR3 gives the full variable domain: DSGVTQTPKHLITATGQRVTLRCSPRSGDLSVYWYQQSLDQGLQFLIQYYNGEERAKGNILERFSAQQFPDLHSELNLSSLELGDSALYFCASSSAVDLLTDTQYFGPGTRLTVL.

This clonotype has ten or more counts. V and J are TRBV9 and TRBJ1-2; tentatively, D is TRBD1 (5 bases). The V gene's germline CDR1 is SGDLS and CDR2 YYNGEE. The CDR3 loop spans 12 amino acids. Trimming shortened V by 4 bases and J by 7 bases, and 11 bases separated the two germline ends. The CDR3 spells CASSPVGVGYTF. The CDR3 bases are TGTGCCAGCAGCCCAGTGGGGGTTGGCTACACCTTC.

The rearrangement uses TRBV9 and TRBJ1-1; D not certain. Per the germline V gene, CDR1 is SGDLS and CDR2 is YYNGEE. This CDR3 contains 13 residues. The DNA for the CDR3 is TGTGCAAGCGTAGAAGGAGGCCTCACTGAAGCTTTCTTT. It encodes CASVEGGLTEAFF.